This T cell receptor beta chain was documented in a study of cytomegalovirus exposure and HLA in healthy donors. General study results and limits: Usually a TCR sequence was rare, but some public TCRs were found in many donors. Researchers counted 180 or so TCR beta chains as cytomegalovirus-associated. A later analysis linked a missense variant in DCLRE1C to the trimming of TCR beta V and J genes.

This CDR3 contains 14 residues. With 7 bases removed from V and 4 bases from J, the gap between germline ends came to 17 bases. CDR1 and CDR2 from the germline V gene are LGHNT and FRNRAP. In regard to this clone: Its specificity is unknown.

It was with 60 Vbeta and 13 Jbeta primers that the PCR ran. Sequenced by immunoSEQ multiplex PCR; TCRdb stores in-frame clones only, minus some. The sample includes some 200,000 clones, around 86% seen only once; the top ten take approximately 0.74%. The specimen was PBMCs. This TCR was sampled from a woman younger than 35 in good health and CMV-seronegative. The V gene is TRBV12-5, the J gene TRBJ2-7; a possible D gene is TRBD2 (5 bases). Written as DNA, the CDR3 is TGTGCTAGTGTCAAGGACTCGTCCATATACGAGCAGTACTTC. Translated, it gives CASVKDSSIYEQYF. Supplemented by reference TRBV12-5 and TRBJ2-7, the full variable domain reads DARVTQTPRHKVTEMGQEVTMRCQPILGHNTVFWYRQTMMQGLELLAYFRNRAPLDDSGMPKDRFSAEMPDATLATLKIQPSEPRDSAVYFCASVKDSSIYEQYFGPGTRLTVT.